These T cell receptor beta chains were read from a single sample in a study of blood T cells in healthy people across ages. MiXCR was run by TCRdb on the 5' RACE reads, yielding one entry per CDR3 protein. The sample has some 640,000 distinct CDR3 sequences; around 31% are singletons. The sequenced sample was blood. The receptor source for this set is a woman older than 75 in good health. Each CDR3 is given with its conserved first and last residue. Each record gives: clone size, V gene, D gene, J gene, CDR3 protein, CDR3 DNA. A D gene is named only where the DNA matches it firmly. Where a row states a size, it is once, few, many or the class of an expanded clone; other rows omit it.

clone size: many; V gene: TRBV4-3; D gene: TRBD1; J gene: TRBJ1-2; CDR3 protein: CASSPRGQGYGYTF; CDR3 DNA: TGCGCCAGCAGCCCCCGGGGACAGGGGTATGGCTACACCTTC
clone size: .; V gene: TRBV2; D gene: TRBD1; J gene: TRBJ2-2; CDR3 protein: CASRGQGTGELFF; CDR3 DNA: TGTGCCAGCAGAGGACAGGGAACCGGGGAGCTGTTTTTT
clone size: few; V gene: TRBV12-3/TRBV12-4; D gene: .; J gene: TRBJ1-1; CDR3 protein: CASSSRYRNTEAFF; CDR3 DNA: TGTGCCAGCAGTTCGCGATACCGTAACACTGAAGCTTTCTTT
clone size: many; V gene: TRBV4-3; D gene: TRBD2; J gene: TRBJ2-7; CDR3 protein: CASSQSERGGDEQYF; CDR3 DNA: TGCGCCAGCAGCCAAAGCGAGCGGGGGGGTGACGAGCAGTACTTC
clone size: .; V gene: TRBV14; D gene: .; J gene: TRBJ1-2; CDR3 protein: CASQDRRGYTF; CDR3 DNA: TGTGCCAGCCAGGACCGGAGAGGCTACACCTTC
clone size: few; V gene: TRBV20-1; D gene: TRBD2; J gene: TRBJ2-5; CDR3 protein: CSARDGIAGAQETQYF; CDR3 DNA: TGCAGTGCTAGAGATGGAATAGCGGGGGCCCAAGAGACCCAGTACTTC
clone size: .; V gene: TRBV20-1; D gene: TRBD1; J gene: TRBJ1-4; CDR3 protein: CSAGGPGGGTNEKLFF; CDR3 DNA: TGCAGTGCGGGGGGCCCAGGGGGAGGAACTAATGAAAAACTGTTTTTT
clone size: many; V gene: TRBV4-1; D gene: .; J gene: TRBJ2-5; CDR3 protein: CASSPDMSGYGGETQYF; CDR3 DNA: TGCGCCAGCAGCCCCGATATGAGTGGCTATGGAGGGGAGACCCAGTACTTC
clone size: many; V gene: TRBV6-2/TRBV6-3; D gene: .; J gene: TRBJ2-1; CDR3 protein: CASSLQHNEQFF; CDR3 DNA: TGTGCCAGCAGTTTACAGCACAATGAGCAGTTCTTC
clone size: many; V gene: TRBV15; D gene: .; J gene: TRBJ2-5; CDR3 protein: CATSRDQRDKETQYF; CDR3 DNA: TGTGCCACCAGCAGAGATCAGAGGGATAAAGAGACCCAGTACTTC
clone size: many; V gene: TRBV2; D gene: TRBD1; J gene: TRBJ2-7; CDR3 protein: CASSERGQGLDEQYF; CDR3 DNA: TGTGCCAGCAGTGAGAGGGGACAGGGGCTGGACGAGCAGTACTTC
clone size: many; V gene: TRBV5-1; D gene: .; J gene: TRBJ2-7; CDR3 protein: CASSPGQLSYNEQYF; CDR3 DNA: TGCGCCAGCAGCCCCGGACAGCTCTCCTACAATGAGCAGTACTTC
clone size: .; V gene: TRBV5-4; D gene: .; J gene: TRBJ2-7; CDR3 protein: CASRRGAQYEQYF; CDR3 DNA: TGTGCCAGCAGAAGGGGCGCACAATACGAGCAGTACTTC
clone size: .; V gene: TRBV5-1; D gene: .; J gene: TRBJ2-1; CDR3 protein: CANSLATGSYEQFF; CDR3 DNA: TGCGCCAACAGCTTGGCTACAGGGTCGTACGAGCAGTTCTTC
clone size: many; V gene: TRBV7-2; D gene: .; J gene: TRBJ2-7; CDR3 protein: CASSLVGVLHEQYF; CDR3 DNA: TGTGCCAGCAGCTTAGTCGGAGTCCTCCACGAGCAGTACTTC
clone size: many; V gene: TRBV4-2; D gene: .; J gene: TRBJ2-7; CDR3 protein: CASSQTRAGNYEQYF; CDR3 DNA: TGTGCCAGCAGCCAAACAAGGGCGGGGAACTACGAGCAGTACTTC
clone size: many; V gene: TRBV2; D gene: TRBD2; J gene: TRBJ2-1; CDR3 protein: CASSQTSGGGNEQFF; CDR3 DNA: TGTGCCAGCAGTCAGACTAGCGGGGGGGGCAATGAGCAGTTCTTC
clone size: many; V gene: TRBV6-2/TRBV6-3; D gene: .; J gene: TRBJ2-6; CDR3 protein: CASRRQASGANVLTF; CDR3 DNA: TGTGCCAGCAGGCGACAGGCGTCTGGGGCCAACGTCCTGACTTTC
clone size: many; V gene: TRBV6-1; D gene: .; J gene: TRBJ2-1; CDR3 protein: CASSEGPGRVMNEQFF; CDR3 DNA: TGTGCCAGCAGTGAAGGGCCGGGACGGGTTATGAATGAGCAGTTCTTC
clone size: .; V gene: TRBV30; D gene: .; J gene: TRBJ1-1; CDR3 protein: CAWSQKDTEAFF; CDR3 DNA: TGTGCCTGGAGTCAGAAGGACACTGAAGCTTTCTTT
clone size: many; V gene: TRBV5-1; D gene: .; J gene: TRBJ2-1; CDR3 protein: CASSSRTEYYNEQFF; CDR3 DNA: TGCGCCAGCAGCTCCCGGACAGAGTACTACAATGAGCAGTTCTTC
clone size: .; V gene: TRBV6-2/TRBV6-3; D gene: .; J gene: TRBJ2-5; CDR3 protein: CASSHLWAGKETQYF; CDR3 DNA: TGTGCCAGCAGTCACCTCTGGGCAGGGAAAGAGACCCAGTACTTC
clone size: many; V gene: TRBV5-1; D gene: TRBD2; J gene: TRBJ2-3; CDR3 protein: CASRYSGGTHDTQYF; CDR3 DNA: TGCGCCAGCAGATATAGCGGGGGGACCCACGATACGCAGTATTTT
clone size: many; V gene: TRBV10-3; D gene: TRBD1; J gene: TRBJ1-1; CDR3 protein: CATHRGQVGTEAFF; CDR3 DNA: TGTGCCACTCACAGGGGGCAAGTAGGCACTGAAGCTTTCTTT
clone size: .; V gene: TRBV11-2; D gene: TRBD1; J gene: TRBJ2-2; CDR3 protein: CASSPFRQGDTGELFF; CDR3 DNA: TGTGCCAGCAGCCCGTTCCGGCAGGGGGACACCGGGGAGCTGTTTTTT
clone size: .; V gene: TRBV24-1; D gene: .; J gene: TRBJ2-7; CDR3 protein: CATSHDSPEQYF; CDR3 DNA: TGTGCCACTTCGCACGACAGTCCCGAGCAGTACTTC
clone size: many; V gene: TRBV24-1; D gene: .; J gene: TRBJ2-1; CDR3 protein: CATSDFRGARSNEQFF; CDR3 DNA: TGTGCCACCAGTGATTTCAGGGGCGCAAGAAGCAATGAGCAGTTCTTC
clone size: once; V gene: TRBV20-1; D gene: .; J gene: TRBJ2-3; CDR3 protein: CSARTGYTQYF; CDR3 DNA: TGCAGTGCTCGCACAGGGTACACGCAGTATTTT
clone size: many; V gene: TRBV28; D gene: .; J gene: TRBJ2-7; CDR3 protein: CASSSGGGSRLSYEQYF; CDR3 DNA: TGTGCCAGCTCCTCCGGAGGGGGCAGTCGGCTTTCCTACGAGCAGTACTTC